This is a list of T cell receptor beta chains from one sample in a study of control samples from healthy donors and cancer patients. The table came from immunoSEQ multiplex PCR; TCRdb's copy has only in-frame clones and leaves some out. The sample consists of 180,000 or so clones, 91% of them appearing once. Sequencing input: blood. These receptors originate from a woman aged 25-40 years in good health. Both conserved end residues are part of each CDR3. The order of the fields is clone size, V gene, D gene, J gene, CDR3 DNA, CDR3 protein. The D gene is left open where the match is weak. A clone size is listed for some rows: how often the clone was seen (once, few, many), or a class if it is expanded.

>once|TRBV7-9|TRBD1|TRBJ1-4
TGTGCCAGCAGATCCCGACAGGGTGGGGGAAAACTGTTTTTT
CASRSRQGGGKLFF
>-|TRBV5-1|TRBD1|TRBJ1-5
TGCGCCAGCAGCTGGACAGGGGGCGCGGATCAGCCCCAGCATTTT
CASSWTGGADQPQHF
>-|TRBV11-2|-|TRBJ1-5
TGTGCCAGCAGCTTATCAGGGGCCGGCAATCAGCCCCAGCATTTT
CASSLSGAGNQPQHF
>-|TRBV25-1|-|TRBJ1-3
TGTGCCAGCAGTGCCGGACGTTACGGAAACACCATATATTTT
CASSAGRYGNTIYF
>-|TRBV18|-|TRBJ1-2
TGTGCCAGCTCACCACCCGCTCCTAACTATGGCTACACCTTC
CASSPPAPNYGYTF
>-|TRBV2|TRBD1|TRBJ1-1
TGTGCCAGCAGTTCCGGACAGGGGGCTGAAGCTTTCTTT
CASSSGQGAEAFF
>-|TRBV10-3|TRBD2|TRBJ2-1
TGTGCCATCAGTGAGTCGATTCTAGCGGGGCGAAGCTCCTACAATGAGCAGTTCTTC
CAISESILAGRSSYNEQFF
>-|TRBV27|-|TRBJ2-2
TGTGCCAGCAGTACCAGACGCACCGGGGAGCTGTTTTTT
CASSTRRTGELFF
>-|TRBV7-2|-|TRBJ1-2
TGTGCCAGCAGCTTAGGCCAGGAGTATGGCTACACCTTC
CASSLGQEYGYTF
>-|TRBV3-1/TRBV3-2|-|TRBJ1-2
TGTGCCAGCAGCCAAGATAGGGCAGGGGCTGGCTACACCTTC
CASSQDRAGAGYTF
>-|TRBV21-1|-|TRBJ1-4
TGTGCCAGCAGTCCGCGGGACAGGGGGGCAAAACTGTTTTTT
CASSPRDRGAKLFF
>-|TRBV4-1|TRBD2|TRBJ2-4
TGCGCCAGCAGCCAGGGACTAGCGGGATCCCTAGCCAAAAACATTCAGTACTTC
CASSQGLAGSLAKNIQYF
>-|TRBV18|TRBD1|TRBJ2-2
TGTGCCAGCTCACCCCGACAGGGTATCACCGGGGAGCTGTTTTTT
CASSPRQGITGELFF
>-|TRBV29-1|-|TRBJ1-2
TGCAGCGTTGACAGATTTAACTATGGCTACACCTTC
CSVDRFNYGYTF
>-|TRBV6-4|TRBD2|TRBJ2-1
TGTGCCAGCAGTGACGGTGGGGGGGGTAATGAGCAGTTCTTC
CASSDGGGGNEQFF
>few|TRBV27|-|TRBJ2-1
TGTGCCAGCAGTTTAGGACTGAGCTCCTACAATGAGCAGTTCTTC
CASSLGLSSYNEQFF
>-|TRBV29-1|-|TRBJ1-2
TGCAGCGATGAGGGGGGCTATGGCTACACCTTC
CSDEGGYGYTF
>-|TRBV12-3/TRBV12-4|TRBD1|TRBJ1-4
TGTGCCAGCAGGGGACAGGTTAATGAAAAACTGTTTTTT
CASRGQVNEKLFF
>-|TRBV18|-|TRBJ1-1
TGTGCCAGCTCACCGGGTAACATGAACACTGAAGCTTTCTTT
CASSPGNMNTEAFF
>-|TRBV7-2|TRBD2|TRBJ2-3
TGTGCCAGCAGCTTAGGGTCTAGCGGGAGTGTAGATACGCAGTATTTT
CASSLGSSGSVDTQYF
>-|TRBV5-1|-|TRBJ2-7
TGCGCCAGCAGCTTGGTTGGGGGGAGAACCTACGAGCAGTACTTC
CASSLVGGRTYEQYF
>-|TRBV7-9|TRBD1|TRBJ1-1
TGTGCCAGCAGCAAGACAGGGGAAGCTTTCTTT
CASSKTGEAFF
>-|TRBV12-5|-|TRBJ2-1
TGTGCTAGTGGTTTGATGGCCGCCTCCTACAATGAGCAGTTCTTC
CASGLMAASYNEQFF
>-|TRBV2|TRBD1|TRBJ1-1
TGTGCCAGCGCCACCACAGGGGGCAAAACTGAAGCTTTCTTT
CASATTGGKTEAFF
>-|TRBV6-6|-|TRBJ1-4
TGTGCCAGCGGGGTCAGAACAACTAATGAAAAACTGTTTTTT
CASGVRTTNEKLFF
>-|TRBV24-1|TRBD1|TRBJ2-5
TGTGCCACCAGTGAAACAGGGGTGGAGACCCAGTACTTC
CATSETGVETQYF
>once|TRBV25-1|-|TRBJ2-1
TGTGCCAGCAGTGGATACAATGAGCAGTTCTTC
CASSGYNEQFF
>once|TRBV10-3|-|TRBJ1-1
TGTGCCATCAGTGAGGCCAGGGTGAACACTGAAGCTTTCTTT
CAISEARVNTEAFF
>-|TRBV6-4|TRBD2|TRBJ2-3
TGTGCCAGCAGACTAGCGGGGGATACCACAGATACGCAGTATTTT
CASRLAGDTTDTQYF
>-|TRBV5-1|TRBD1|TRBJ2-7
TGCGCCAGCAGCGGGACAGGGGGGGCCTACGAGCAGTACTTC
CASSGTGGAYEQYF
>-|TRBV2|TRBD2|TRBJ2-3
TGTGCCAGCAGACTAGCGGGGGTTCGCACAGATACGCAGTATTTT
CASRLAGVRTDTQYF
>-|TRBV4-1|TRBD1|TRBJ1-1
TGCGCCAGCAGCCAAGATTGGGCAGGGGGAAGTGAAGCTTTCTTT
CASSQDWAGGSEAFF
>-|TRBV5-4|-|TRBJ1-1
TGTGCCAGCAGCTTCCGGGGGGCTGAAGCTTTCTTT
CASSFRGAEAFF
>-|TRBV14|TRBD2|TRBJ2-5
TGTGCCAGCAGCCAATATTCCGGACTAGCGGACCAAGAGACCCAGTACTTC
CASSQYSGLADQETQYF
>-|TRBV4-3|-|TRBJ1-5
TGCGCCAGCAGCCAAGTACTGGGAGGCAATCAGCCCCAGCATTTT
CASSQVLGGNQPQHF
>once|TRBV6-6|TRBD2|TRBJ2-1
TGTGCCAGCAGTTATCCTAGCGGGGGTTACAATGAGCAGTTCTTC
CASSYPSGGYNEQFF
>once|TRBV7-3|TRBD1|TRBJ1-3
TGTGCCAGCAGCTTAGGGGACAGGAGAAGGCACACCATATATTTT
CASSLGDRRRHTIYF
>-|TRBV6-4|-|TRBJ2-3
TGTGCCAGCAGTGACTTAGGAGGCACAGATACGCAGTATTTT
CASSDLGGTDTQYF
>-|TRBV18|-|TRBJ2-1
TGTGCCAGCTCACCACGGCTAGACAATGAGCAGTTCTTC
CASSPRLDNEQFF
>-|TRBV6-4|TRBD1|TRBJ1-1
TGTGCCAGCAGTAAGGGACAGGGGGCGGGTGAAGCTTTCTTT
CASSKGQGAGEAFF
>few|TRBV29-1|TRBD1|TRBJ1-2
TGCAGCGTTGTGGGACAGGACTATGGCTACACCTTC
CSVVGQDYGYTF
>-|TRBV9|TRBD1|TRBJ2-3
TGTGCCAGCAGCGTACGGACAGGGCCAGATACGCAGTATTTT
CASSVRTGPDTQYF
>-|TRBV7-2|-|TRBJ2-3
TGTGCCAGCAGCTTATTACCTAGCGGCACAGATACGCAGTATTTT
CASSLLPSGTDTQYF
>-|TRBV5-1|TRBD2|TRBJ2-3
TGCGCCAGCAGCCCACCGGGACTAGCGGGGGCTGATACGCAGTATTTT
CASSPPGLAGADTQYF
>-|TRBV5-5|TRBD1|TRBJ2-7
TGTGCCAGCAGCTGGGGGACAGCCGGCTCCTACGAGCAGTACTTC
CASSWGTAGSYEQYF
>-|TRBV6-5|-|TRBJ1-1
TGTGCCAGCAGTTCCGAGCAGGGCTCTGAAGCTTTCTTT
CASSSEQGSEAFF
>-|TRBV19|TRBD1|TRBJ2-7
TGTGCCAGTAGTACCGGGACAGGGAACACCTACGAGCAGTACTTC
CASSTGTGNTYEQYF
>-|TRBV4-2|TRBD2|TRBJ2-3
TGTGCCAGCAGCCCCGGACTAGCGGGAGGGCCCGGGGAAGATACGCAGTATTTT
CASSPGLAGGPGEDTQYF
>once|TRBV5-8|TRBD1|TRBJ1-1
TGTGCCAGCAGCTGGACAGGGGGGAACACTGAAGCTTTCTTT
CASSWTGGNTEAFF
>-|TRBV18|TRBD2|TRBJ2-5
TGTGCCAGCTCACCTGGACTAGCGGGAGGGCCTAGGGAGACCCAGTACTTC
CASSPGLAGGPRETQYF
>-|TRBV4-2|TRBD1|TRBJ1-4
TGTGCCAGCAGCCAAGCTCGACAGGGGGGTGAAAAACTGTTTTTT
CASSQARQGGEKLFF